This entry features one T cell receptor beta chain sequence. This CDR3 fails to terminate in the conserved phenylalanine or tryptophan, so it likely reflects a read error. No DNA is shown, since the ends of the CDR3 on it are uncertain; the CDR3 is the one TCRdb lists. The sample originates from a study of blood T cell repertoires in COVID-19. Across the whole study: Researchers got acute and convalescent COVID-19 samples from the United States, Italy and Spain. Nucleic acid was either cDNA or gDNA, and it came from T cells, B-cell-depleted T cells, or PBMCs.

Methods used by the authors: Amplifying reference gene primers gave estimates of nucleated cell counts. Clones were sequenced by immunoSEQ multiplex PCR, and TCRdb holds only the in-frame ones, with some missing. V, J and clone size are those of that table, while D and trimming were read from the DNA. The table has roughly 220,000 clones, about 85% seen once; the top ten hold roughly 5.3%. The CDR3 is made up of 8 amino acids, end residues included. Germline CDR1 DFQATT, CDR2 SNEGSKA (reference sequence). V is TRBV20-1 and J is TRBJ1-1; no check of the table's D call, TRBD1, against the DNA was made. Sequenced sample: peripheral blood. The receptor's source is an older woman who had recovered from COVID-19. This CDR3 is CSARVPGI.